This is a list of T cell receptor beta chains from one sample in a study of blood T cells in healthy people across ages. Each CDR3 protein gets one entry after TCRdb re-called the 5' RACE reads with MiXCR. The table records about 1.1 million distinct CDR3 sequences, more than 30% of them present only once. The specimen sequenced was blood. These receptor sequences come from a man aged 18 to 30 in good health. CDR3s leave out the opening cysteine and the closing phenylalanine or tryptophan. Clone size appears in some rows only: once, few, many, or a class for an expanded clone.

clone_size,j_call,v_call,cdr3_aa
many,TRBJ2-3,TRBV10-3,AIRGYPGSTDTQY
-,TRBJ2-2,TRBV7-9,ASSYLIGELF
-,TRBJ2-5,TRBV20-1,SVSLPGQETQY
few,TRBJ1-4,TRBV20-1,SARDTGFPNEKLF
-,TRBJ2-3,TRBV7-9,ASSLAGDRGQFTDTQY
-,TRBJ2-5,TRBV20-1,GATGDRGRYQETQY
few,TRBJ2-1,TRBV12-3/TRBV12-4,ASTLAPEGQF
few,TRBJ1-2,TRBV7-9,ASSPHGNRGRSYGYT
few,TRBJ2-7,TRBV6-2/TRBV6-3,ASNYDGSYEQY
-,TRBJ1-5,TRBV7-2,ASSSRGAGISQPQH
-,TRBJ1-2,TRBV2,ASSESRSPNYGYT
few,TRBJ1-2,TRBV28,ASSPGSRLYGYT
few,TRBJ2-1,TRBV7-8,ASSLAGRTVYNEQF
-,TRBJ2-2,TRBV20-1,SARKGTNTGELF
few,TRBJ2-5,TRBV5-1,ASSHFQETQY
-,TRBJ1-1,TRBV7-9,ASTPDGTKNTEAF
-,TRBJ2-3,TRBV20-1,SAGTPITDTQY
-,TRBJ1-2,TRBV4-3,ASSQDVQGPPGYT
few,TRBJ1-5,TRBV21-1,ASSSRQINQPQH
few,TRBJ2-7,TRBV12-3/TRBV12-4,ASSDTGQDSYEQY
-,TRBJ2-3,TRBV7-8,ASSPREVLTDTQY
few,TRBJ2-3,TRBV4-2,ASSWELGTDTQY
-,TRBJ1-1,TRBV21-1,ASSKFVGATEAF
few,TRBJ2-3,TRBV12-3/TRBV12-4,ASTSSSASSTDTQY
few,TRBJ2-3,TRBV7-2,ASSLNSGGSSTDTQY
-,TRBJ2-5,TRBV11-2,ASSPNQGTQY
-,TRBJ1-5,TRBV7-2,ASSFPGVQPQH
-,TRBJ1-2,TRBV25-1,ASSESLRNGYT
-,TRBJ2-1,TRBV20-1,SAIIPGGSRSSNEQF
-,TRBJ1-2,TRBV6-6,ASSGGQAYGYT
few,TRBJ2-3,TRBV12-3/TRBV12-4,ASRDGTGSEDTQY
-,TRBJ1-2,TRBV15,ATSREKGPNYGYT
-,-,TRBV20-1,SARDYQGQGARETQY
many,TRBJ1-2,TRBV4-2,ASSQEQTNYGYT
-,TRBJ1-5,TRBV6-6,ASSYLHMREPNQPQH
-,TRBJ2-7,TRBV7-3,ASSLLPAGTGYEQY
-,TRBJ1-4,TRBV6-1,ASSEVFNEKLF
-,TRBJ2-2,TRBV2,ASSVGQGVPGELF
few,TRBJ2-6,TRBV20-1,SARDHPGTGVLT
-,TRBJ2-4,TRBV5-1,ASSPRLIQGQLKNIQY
-,TRBJ2-3,TRBV20-1,SARRDMRGAQY
-,TRBJ2-7,TRBV6-6,ASSYSFGGQGNEQY
-,TRBJ1-2,TRBV12-3/TRBV12-4,ASSSGGGAGYGYT
-,TRBJ1-1,TRBV12-3/TRBV12-4,ASSPGQLEAF
once,TRBJ2-7,TRBV12-3/TRBV12-4,ASSLAVSAYEQY